This T cell receptor beta chain was captured in a study of T cell repertoires in cytomegalovirus infection. Study context: Recently identified HLA-C-restricted and well-studied HLA-B-restricted CMV epitopes were used.

The germline V gene has CDR1 SGDLS and CDR2 YYNGEE. Trimming cost V 0 bases and J 8 bases, with 14 bases left between them. CDR3 length: 14 residues. Findings of the study overall: CMV-specific TCR beta clonotypes restricted by HLA-C were the ones dominating the ex vivo response.

This clonotype was seen at least ten times. Its target is not known. From the reads, TCRdb called clonotypes with MiXCR, one entry per CDR3 protein. The sample carries tens of thousands of distinct CDR3 sequences, around 25% recorded once. Here the sequenced sample was CD8+ T cells from cultured PBMCs, taken from culture after CMV antigen stimulation. The chain couples TRBV9 to TRBJ1-2; D might be TRBD1 (5 bases). This receptor was taken from a human donor in good health (CMV status not recorded). Some clones in this sample may be carry-over from other donors' samples. This chain's CDR3 is CASSVEEGVLGYTF. CDR3 DNA sequence: TGTGCCAGCAGCGTAGAGGAAGGGGTTTTGGGCTACACCTTC.